The rows below give T cell receptor beta chains drawn from one sample of a study of T cell responses to AZD1222 COVID-19 vaccine. The table came from immunoSEQ multiplex PCR; TCRdb's copy has only in-frame clones and leaves some out. Of some 120,000 clones listed, more than 70% were seen once; the top ten hold more than 9%. Sequenced here: peripheral blood, sampled on day 0 of AZD1222 vaccination. These receptors all come from an adult in good health. Both conserved end residues are trimmed from each CDR3. The order of the fields is CDR3 length, V gene, J gene, clone size, CDR3 protein. Part of the rows lack a size; the others show once, few, many or a class for expanded clones.

11	TRBV19	TRBJ2-7	NA	ASSLQTTYEQY
15	TRBV5-1	TRBJ1-3	NA	ASSPGEATLRGNTIY
12	TRBV11-2	TRBJ2-1	NA	ASSLQLAANEQF
12	TRBV27	TRBJ2-1	NA	ASTSGDFYNEQF
15	TRBV27	TRBJ1-4	NA	ASSLFPAGDGGEKLF
12	TRBV5-1	TRBJ1-1	NA	ASSPGQMNTEAF
15	TRBV9	TRBJ2-2	NA	ASSVAPGLAGTGELF
14	TRBV19	TRBJ2-1	NA	ASSIAGRGTYNEQF
13	TRBV28	TRBJ1-4	once	ASSSGQGANEKLF
13	TRBV21-1	TRBJ2-7	once	ASSKVALSGYEQY
10	TRBV6-1	TRBJ1-5	NA	ASSEFAQPQH
13	TRBV4-2	TRBJ2-3	NA	ASSTGGQGEDTQY
16	TRBV9	TRBJ2-1	NA	ASSVAPRLAGVYNEQF
13	TRBV20-1	TRBJ2-7	few	SASAPGQGPYEQY
14	TRBV5-6	TRBJ1-1	few	ASSGGRGPMNTEAF
13	TRBV9	TRBJ2-7	few	ASSPRGDGYYEQY
13	TRBV3-1/TRBV3-2	TRBJ2-7	few	ASSPRDSLSYEQY
15	TRBV5-4	TRBJ2-2	NA	ASSLGGRVMNTGELF
15	TRBV19	TRBJ2-7	few	ASSHPGGGGRSYEQY
15	TRBV5-6	TRBJ2-7	once	ASSWRMAGTGAYEQY
15	TRBV24-1	TRBJ2-6	NA	ATSDPTGGNGANVLT
12	TRBV28	TRBJ2-7	NA	ASRLPGQGGEQY
16	TRBV4-3	TRBJ2-2	NA	ASSQGTSGATGTGELF
11	TRBV30	TRBJ1-5	NA	AWNEGKHQPQH
14	TRBV14	TRBJ2-1	NA	ASSPPSGSSYNEQF
14	TRBV28	TRBJ1-1	NA	ASSSYRRTRNTEAF
14	TRBV5-6	TRBJ1-1	NA	ASSLGDRGIITEAF
9	TRBV29-1	TRBJ1-2	NA	SVGQGEGYT
9	TRBV12-3/TRBV12-4	TRBJ1-1	once	ASSLATEAF
12	TRBV5-1	TRBJ1-2	once	ASSLEGQGNGYT
14	TRBV5-4	TRBJ2-7	NA	ASSLSQGVEGYEQY
13	TRBV6-5	TRBJ1-4	NA	ASSYTDRGNEKLF
13	TRBV6-5	TRBJ1-1	few	ASSYQPGAGSEAF
11	TRBV9	TRBJ2-3	NA	ASSVVGTDTQY
13	TRBV6-5	TRBJ2-7	NA	ASRTGDSPSYEQY
9	TRBV5-4	TRBJ2-3	NA	ASSFGTDLL
12	TRBV6-5	TRBJ1-1	few	ASSYLTGGTEAF
12	TRBV4-1	TRBJ2-2	NA	ASSHYGSTGELF
11	TRBV19	TRBJ1-4	NA	ASSTYLGGSLF
12	TRBV30	TRBJ2-4	NA	AWTRSGTQNIQY
12	TRBV4-1	TRBJ1-2	NA	ASSQVNSVGGYT
13	TRBV29-1	TRBJ1-1	NA	SVYDLPRGSTEAF
10	TRBV3-1/TRBV3-2	TRBJ1-2	NA	ASSQNGNGYT
11	TRBV5-5	TRBJ2-7	NA	ASSLALRYEQY
15	TRBV5-1	TRBJ1-5	NA	ASSLWGGQDSNQPQH
10	TRBV5-1	TRBJ2-7	NA	ASSLQTYEQY
11	TRBV7-2	TRBJ2-7	NA	ASSPPGHYEQY
13	TRBV7-9	TRBJ1-3	NA	ASSLGDSSGNTIY
15	TRBV28	TRBJ2-4	NA	ASTNSGWGDPKNIQY
11	TRBV3-1/TRBV3-2	TRBJ1-1	NA	ASSLQGIAEAF
12	TRBV2	TRBJ1-1	NA	ASSEGTGLTEAF
11	TRBV19	TRBJ2-3	few	ASSAGGTDTQY
13	TRBV5-1	TRBJ2-2	NA	ASSLGDVRSGELF
12	TRBV7-9	TRBJ2-7	NA	ASSSTGFYYEQY
12	TRBV5-1	TRBJ1-6	NA	ASSLSAGDSPLH
12	TRBV2	TRBJ2-3	NA	ASNPGLVSDTQY
10	TRBV3-1/TRBV3-2	TRBJ1-1	few	ASRPWAGEAF
11	TRBV6-2/TRBV6-3	TRBJ2-5	NA	ASSYVGQETQY
11	TRBV6-2/TRBV6-3	TRBJ2-1	few	ASSYAGDNEQF